This T cell receptor (beta chain) appears in the sequencing data of a study of cytomegalovirus exposure and HLA in healthy donors (TCRdb year 2017). As for the study more broadly: In an earlier analysis of 587 of the donors, roughly 300 Gb of sequence data and 100 million or so unique TCR beta sequences from about 190 million T cells were reported. Across around 400 genotyped donors of the cohort, an average of about 250,000 unique TCR beta nucleotide sequences per donor were sequenced, and 15% to 20% of those sequences were non-productive. Genome-wide SNP genotypes for about 55% of the roughly 670 donors were used in a later genetic analysis, which treated that subset as a discovery cohort. Approximately 300 gigabases of sequencing data and around 85 million unique TCR sequences made up an early release that covered nearly 650 HLA-typed donors. To study patterns of TCR occurrence, a later analysis re-analyzed previously published TCR beta repertoires from 666 donors and added high-resolution HLA genotyping. To decide whether each TCR beta V gene segment behaved as functional or pseudogenic, an earlier analysis of some 540 of the donors relied on high-throughput TCR beta sequencing. A few DR-DQ haplotypes were treated as single units for association and clustering because of strong linkage in the cohort. The T cell repertoires of 550 to 850 subjects were profiled by immunosequencing and related to cytomegalovirus serostatus. All discovery cohort repertoires had been generated using a single sequencing platform. Rather than drawing on any new phenotypic data, the later analysis identified candidate immune exposures from TCR beta sequences and the way those sequences occurred across donors. The number of typed donors differed by locus: roughly 620-640 for A, B, C, DRB1 and DQB1; approximately 520 for DQA1; 606 for DPA1; and 400 to 480 for DPB1. Donor age, sex, ethnicity and CMV serostatus were compiled together with the repertoire data. The study aimed to test whether signatures of past pathogen exposure could be identified by cataloging public T cell receptors. HLA typing covered class I and class II loci at four-digit resolution. To predict cytomegalovirus infection status, the study brought together high-throughput TCR immunosequencing, statistical association of individual TCRs with disease status, and machine learning. A separate validation cohort of over 95 different subjects was used in addition to the 666-subject first cohort. Of the 350 to 450 genotyped donors, approximately 81% were placed in the genetic ancestry cluster associated with self-reported Caucasian donors. Results the study describes overall, beyond this receptor: A further reported finding was that TCR beta sequences accurately predicted the HLA-A and HLA-B alleles for most subjects in the first cohort. This cohort had only TCR beta chains sequenced, and the lack of alpha or paired-chain data limited which features could be detected. In an earlier analysis of approximately 600 of the donors, most TCR beta V segments were observed in productive rearrangements about 90% or about 30% of the time, broadly matching IMGT annotations. A total of 164 TCR beta chains were listed by the study as associated with cytomegalovirus. The earlier analysis of around 600 of the donors excluded approximately 15 rarely observed V segments, including chromosome 9 orphons, because counts were too low. A later analysis reported that several top co-occurrence clusters appeared linked to parvovirus B19, influenza, CMV and Epstein-Barr virus. The authors suggested that the approach could potentially be generalized to other disease states and immunological phenotypes. In a later analysis, the rate of TCR association differed among HLA loci, with DRB1 alleles having the most associated TCRs and HLA-C alleles having the fewest. Across donors, most TCR sequences were observed very rarely, whereas some public TCRs were present in many individuals. Sequencing depth was assumed to be roughly uniform across donors in the presence/absence analyses, though that assumption may not hold. In a later analysis, HLA-associated TCR beta chains showed more clonal expansion and lower generation probabilities than non-associated chains that were equally common. Linkage disequilibrium might explain the correlated functional status among segregating V segments, but an unknown experimental factor could not be ruled out. CMV serostatus was the only immune exposure information available for the cohort. When HLA alleles, especially DR and DQ, strongly co-occurred, attributing TCR associations to individual alleles was difficult. Compared with the roughly 670-donor mean, donors in an Asian-associated ancestry cluster had fewer N-insertions in productive TCRs, according to a later genetic analysis. The sequencing pipeline was judged likely to have produced a cluster of highly shared sequence variants as a technical artifact. In a later analysis, most CMV-associated TCR beta chains were found to appear HLA-restricted, with HLA associations seemingly driven largely by CMV exposure. Because HLA typing was unavailable for some donors at each locus, only the typed subset was used in association tests. In vitro tests confirmed that a few of the cytomegalovirus-associated TCR beta chains recognize cytomegalovirus antigens. In a later analysis, 16,951 TCR beta sequences were associated with specific HLA alleles at a false discovery rate of 0.05. The classifier was reported to diagnose cytomegalovirus status with high specificity and sensitivity in both the original cohort and the validation cohort. A later genetic analysis associated a missense DCLRE1C variant with V-gene and J-gene trimming of TCR beta chains, and an independent cohort replicated the association.

The sample holds one count of this clone. The antigen it binds to is not known. No base quality values were provided; no much bigger clone lies one nucleotide off. The cohort comprised under 700 healthy bone marrow donors. At the time of sampling, all cohort members were nominally healthy, though unrecorded immune exposures were likely present. The donor was CMV seronegative and belonged to the group of 352 seronegative cohort members. Every donor gave a peripheral blood sample, and the peripheral blood mononuclear cells from that sample were used for TCR beta sequencing. The Qiagen DNeasy Blood Extraction Kit was used to extract genomic DNA from the blood cell samples. The method was the immunoSEQ multiplex PCR assay. For the multiplex PCR, a mixture combining 60 forward primers for TCR Vbeta segments and 13 reverse primers for TCR Jbeta segments was used. The CDR3 region of rearranged TCR beta genes was amplified from genomic DNA by a multiplex PCR assay. Amplified TCR beta libraries were sequenced as 87-base-pair reads on the Illumina HiSeq System. The original pipeline was this. A later analysis counted about 76 million unique TCR beta chains across the 666 repertoires, and roughly 11 million of these chains were shared by at least two donors. Raw reads were error-corrected and collapsed into unique sequences with a nearest-neighbor algorithm that merged closely related sequences to remove PCR and sequencing errors. V, D and J gene segments were assigned by aligning CDR3 sequences to IMGT reference sequences. Each retained sequence needed at least a six-nucleotide match to both a V gene segment and a J gene segment. A rearrangement was called productive if the CDR3 had no stop codons and remained in frame with V and J, and every other rearrangement was called non-productive. Following IMGT convention, CDR3 was defined as the stretch from the second conserved V-encoded cysteine to the conserved J-encoded phenylalanine. In an earlier analysis of 500 to 650 of the donors, sequences lacking an unambiguous match to a single V gene segment were excluded. An earlier analysis of 500 to 600 of the donors classified V segments as functional when productive rearrangements were above 56.7% and as segregating when the standard deviation between donors was above 5%. A statistical classification framework was built for diagnosing cytomegalovirus status from the catalog of TCR beta chain sequences. In a later analysis, V and J genes were assigned by comparing TCR nucleotide sequences against IMGT/GENE-DB human TR gene sequences. The TCRdist pipeline was used in a later analysis to assign CDR3 sequences and most-parsimonious VDJ recombination scenarios. In a later analysis, each TCR beta chain was defined by its CDR3 amino acid sequence together with its V-gene family, and reads without a unique V-gene family were excluded. In a later analysis, several hundred highly shared, low-generation-probability nucleotide sequences were removed to address suspected cross-contamination and a sequencing artifact. In a later analysis, a clonal expansion index was calculated for each public chain from normalized within-repertoire ranks of inferred template counts. Generation probabilities in a later analysis came from a VDJ recombination model fitted to out-of-frame rearrangements, and those results were checked against IGoR. Hypergeometric tests were used in a later analysis to score TCR-TCR, TCR-HLA and TCR-CMV co-occurrence, with a repertoire-size bias correction applied to the TCR pairs. A later analysis estimated false discovery rates by permuting HLA or CMV assignments 20 times. In a later analysis, co-occurring TCRs were grouped using DBSCAN, and TCRdist sequence similarity was added for clustering within HLA-allele-positive subsets. For co-occurrence clustering, repertoires with fewer than 30,000 or more than 120,000 public chains were excluded, along with about five repertoires with anomalous nucleotide sharing. TCRdb stores this immuneACCESS table with in-frame sequences only. Part of the clones is absent; in the studies checked, under half of the shortfall reflects unresolved V genes, and no reason is known for the rest. V, J and clone size are taken as reported in that table, and D and trimming were inferred from the DNA itself. Within this sample are approximately 150,000 clones, with around three quarters of them counted one time only. The top ten clonotypes cover roughly 1.6% of the sample.

Specimen: PBMCs. The origin of this receptor is a man aged 40-49 years in good health and CMV-seronegative.

At the DNA level, the sequence is TGTGCCAGCGAATTCAGGGGGCCCTTCCAGGGAGCTTTCTTT. Its protein product is CASEFRGPFQGAFF. The chain joins TRBV2 to TRBJ1-1, and TRBD1 aligns with 8 junction nucleotides. Compared with germline, V lacks 8 bases and J lacks 10 bases; bases without a gene match: 15. From a lookup of the germline V gene, CDR1 and CDR2 are SNHLY and FYNNEI. The CDR3 has 14 amino acids, counting the end cysteine and phenylalanine. Kept here is only the CDR3 DNA, which spans 42 bases and is read in frame from base 1.